The entry below gives a single T cell receptor beta chain sequence along with its context. Its matching antigen is unknown. A single record per CDR3 protein comes from TCRdb applying MiXCR to the reads. The sample carries hundreds of thousands of distinct CDR3 sequences, around 32% recorded once. The sample originates from a study of T cell repertoires in cytomegalovirus infection. Study overall: Indicated by public TCR beta signatures were CMV infection and matching HLA type.

Germline V CDR1 and CDR2: KGHSH, LQKENI. The CDR3 contains 17 residues. V lost 8 bases and J lost 0, with 17 bases in between. Study-level findings and limits: It was HLA-C-restricted CMV-specific TCR beta clonotypes that dominated the response ex vivo. Based on cumulative public TCR beta family frequency, carriers of CMV plus the relevant HLA were identified.

The chain has TRBV18 and TRBJ2-6; no reliable D call. The sequencing here drew on cultured CD8+ T cells from PBMCs, taken from culture after CMV antigen stimulation. The clonotype originates from a human donor in good health (CMV status not recorded). Some clones in this sample may be carry-over from other donors' samples. The CDR3 here is CASPRKAQSSGANVLTF. CDR3 bases: TGTGCCAGCCCGCGAAAAGCACAGAGCTCTGGGGCCAACGTCCTGACTTTC. Combining the CDR3 with reference TRBV18 and TRBJ2-6 gives the whole variable domain NAGVMQNPRHLVRRRGQEARLRCSPMKGHSHVYWYRQLPEEGLKFMVYLQKENIIDESGMPKERFSAEFPKEGPSILRIQQVVRGDSAAYFCASPRKAQSSGANVLTFGAGSRLTVL.